This is a list of T cell receptor beta chains from one sample in a study of T-cell memory formation after mild COVID-19. TCRdb reprocessed the 5' RACE reads with MiXCR, giving one entry per CDR3 protein. The sample comprises approximately 150,000 distinct CDR3 sequences, about 6% of which are singletons, and around 2% rests with the top ten. Sequencing was carried out using PBMCs or a T cell subset sorted from them (not recorded which). The receptor set was obtained from an adult woman who had mild COVID-19 (a few samples of this study predate the infection). Cell type and time point are not known. The CDR3 runs from the conserved cysteine through the conserved F or W. Each record gives: V gene, J gene, CDR3 protein.

TRBV2	TRBJ2-7	CASSEQGVLYEQYF
TRBV12-3/TRBV12-4	TRBJ1-2	CASSNRANYGYTF
TRBV29-1	TRBJ2-6	CSVRGDSSGANVLTF
TRBV5-1	TRBJ2-5	CASSPGQGQETQYF
TRBV12-3/TRBV12-4	TRBJ1-5	CASSKQGQPQHF
TRBV24-1	TRBJ2-5	CATSPGPGTQYF
TRBV7-6	TRBJ2-5	CASSHLGGEETQYF
TRBV7-8	TRBJ2-7	CASSLFGTESYEQYF
TRBV4-3	TRBJ2-1	CASSLPGTSGSHEQFF
TRBV20-1	TRBJ2-1	CSAKNSGGYNEQFF
TRBV6-1	TRBJ2-2	CASSDGAPNTGELFF
TRBV3-1	TRBJ1-2	CASSQGSGAYYGYTF
TRBV24-1	TRBJ2-2	CATSLTVNTGELFF
TRBV5-5	TRBJ2-1	CASTLERWGGEQFF
TRBV9	TRBJ2-3	CASSVEEGGTDTQYF
TRBV7-2	TRBJ1-5	CASSPDGHSNQPQHF
TRBV12-1	TRBJ2-1	CASSDFLAGERTPTNEQFF
TRBV12-3/TRBV12-4	TRBJ2-2	CASRTSGRYTGELFF
TRBV12-3/TRBV12-4	TRBJ1-2	CASSLGPSGYTF
TRBV20-1	TRBJ2-7	CSGPLAVLAYEQYF
TRBV12-3/TRBV12-4	TRBJ2-1	CASSSRGTRRNEQFF
TRBV5-1	TRBJ1-2	CASRPGTANYGYTF
TRBV20-1	TRBJ1-2	CSARDWQMVDYGYTF
TRBV12-3/TRBV12-4	TRBJ1-2	CASWGRGSGYTF
TRBV11-2	TRBJ2-5	CASSLDGGWASGGRETQYF
TRBV19	TRBJ1-5	CASSILPTGYSNQPQHF
TRBV6-6	TRBJ2-1	CASRLAGGFNEQFF
TRBV30	TRBJ1-2	CAWSVRGAVYGYTF
TRBV5-4	TRBJ2-1	CASSLSRGANEQFF
TRBV4-1	TRBJ1-6	CASSQPRGTDSYNSPLHF
TRBV12-3/TRBV12-4	TRBJ2-3	CASSRRLAGGWNTQYF
TRBV9	TRBJ2-5	CASSVGGRRETQYF
TRBV20-1	TRBJ2-7	CSAAVYEQYF
TRBV11-2	TRBJ2-1	CASSTLTQQFF
TRBV29-1	TRBJ1-4	CSVGSGREKLVF
TRBV6-5	TRBJ2-7	CASSRGQSYEQYF
TRBV2	TRBJ1-5	CASSSEGNQPQHF
TRBV12-3/TRBV12-4	TRBJ2-7	CASSLANEQYF
TRBV15	TRBJ1-5	CATSRDRAQNQPQHF
TRBV5-1	TRBJ2-5	CASTITPGAATTETQYF
TRBV18	TRBJ1-2	CASSRDGDGYTF
TRBV19	TRBJ1-1	CASSRGTKNTEAFF
TRBV7-8	TRBJ2-2	CASSLDLGLASTGELFF
TRBV5-1	TRBJ2-1	CASSLVVGLQSSYNEQFF
TRBV25-1	TRBJ2-3	CASSGDNSDTQYF
TRBV19	TRBJ2-7	CASADGGAPSSEQYF
TRBV9	TRBJ2-5	CASSQGLREFEETQYF
TRBV7-9	TRBJ1-1	CASSLMAEAFF
TRBV5-5	TRBJ1-3	CASSSGQTGNTIYF
TRBV19	TRBJ1-5	CASSIDLGQTLGLSQPQHF
TRBV7-8	TRBJ1-2	CASSVRDSHYGYTF
TRBV29-1	TRBJ1-1	CSGRVPGTEAFF
TRBV12-3/TRBV12-4	TRBJ2-1	CASSLRSTDNEQFF
TRBV5-1	TRBJ1-4	CASSWGRGANEKLFF
TRBV2	TRBJ2-1	CASRRTLAAHTTF